This T cell receptor (beta chain) derives from a study of spatial heterogeneity in lung cancer. At the level of the study: More than 9.5 raw reads, on average, carried each unique TCR and UMI combination. Findings of the study overall: Expanded tumor TCRs that were ubiquitous appeared in blood more at resection than follow-up.

The CDR3 has 11 residues. The germline V gene encodes CDR1 MNHNS and CDR2 SASEGT. V lost 10 bases and J lost 7, with 13 bases in between. Time point specified: sample taken at primary tumor resection. This clonotype was seen at least ten times. The target antigen is unknown. TCRdb re-derived calls from the 5' RACE reads in MiXCR, one entry per CDR3 protein. The data contain under 50,000 distinct CDR3 sequences, about 5% of them seen just once; the ten biggest clones take up 20% to 30%. J is TRBJ1-1 and V is TRBV6-1, with D tentatively TRBD1 (5 bases). The receptor was derived from a female donor with early-stage non-small cell lung cancer. Specimen: PBMCs, collected at surgery. For the CDR3, the DNA is TGTGCCACCACCCGGGGCAGTGAAGCTTTCTTT. This codes for CATTRGSEAFF.